The 26 T cell receptor beta chains presented below share a single source sample, sequenced in a study of blood T cell repertoires in COVID-19. The data were produced by immunoSEQ multiplex PCR, yet TCRdb's version contains in-frame clones alone and is incomplete. The data hold 250,000 to 350,000 clones, with roughly 85% observed a single time. The sample taken for sequencing was peripheral blood. Receptors were obtained from a woman between 25 and 40 years old with active or convalescent COVID-19.

The DNA of the CDR3 is TGCGCCAGCAGCCAAAGACAGGGACGGAACATTCAGTACTTC. Its translation is CASSQRQGRNIQYF. This chain connects TRBV5-1 to TRBJ2-4; 7 bases line up with TRBD1. V was pared by 4 bases and J by 7 bases, with 8 bases of the junction left unmatched. The CDR3 length is 14 residues. Looked up from germline, CDR1 is SGHRS and CDR2 is YFSETQ.

The chain links TRBV3-1 (or the pseudogene TRBV3-2) to TRBJ1-1; the match to TRBD1 covers 7 bases. This CDR3 comprises 18 residues. Trimming cost V 3 bases and J 0 bases; bases outside gene matches: 13. Germline V lookup: CDR1 LGHDT, CDR2 YNNKEL (reference sequence). This CDR3 is CASSHPPTLTGLNTEAFF. DNA of the CDR3: TGTGCCAGCAGCCATCCTCCAACCCTGACAGGGTTGAACACTGAAGCTTTCTTT.

The rearrangement links TRBV20-1 to TRBJ1-5, with a tentative D call TRBD1 (6 bases). The CDR3 covers 10 residues. V shed 8 bases and J shed 7 bases, with 9 bases lying between them. CDR1 and CDR2 from the germline V gene are DFQATT and SNEGSKA (reference sequence). The CDR3 nucleotides read TGCAGTAATCAGGGGCAGCCCCAGCATTTT. Protein: CSNQGQPQHF.

Written as DNA, the CDR3 is TGTGCCTGCTCGTTAATGGGGCAGTTTGAAGCTTTCTTT. It codes for CACSLMGQFEAFF. This chain uses TRBV30 with TRBJ1-1; D may be TRBD1 (5 bases). The CDR3 is made up of 13 amino acids. The V and J ends lost 6 bases and 7 bases respectively, with 18 bases between them. The germline CDR1 and CDR2 sequences are GTSNPN and SVGIG (reference sequence).

This clone was seen a few times. The chain couples TRBV27 to TRBJ1-1; tentative D call: TRBD1 (5 bases). The CDR3 runs to 16 residues. Germline V gene sequence: CDR1 MNHEY, CDR2 SMNVEV (reference sequence). V lost 3 bases to trimming and J lost 0 bases, with 14 bases between them. CDR3 sequence: CASSLGGSIMNTEAFF. The CDR3 DNA sequence: TGTGCCAGCAGTTTGGGGGGGAGTATTATGAACACTGAAGCTTTCTTT.

This chain connects TRBV28 to TRBJ2-2, with 7 bases fitting TRBD1. The CDR3 length is 14 residues. From germline, CDR1 is MDHEN and CDR2 SYDVKM. Unmatched junction bases numbered 4, after V lost 5 bases and J lost 4 bases. CDR3 bases: TGTGCCAGCAGTCTAGACAGGGTCACCGGGGAGCTGTTTTTT. This translates into CASSLDRVTGELFF.

In this sample, this clone turned up once. CDR3 sequence (DNA): TGTGCCAGCAGACCCTTACAGTTACCCTATGGCTACACCTTC. It specifies CASRPLQLPYGYTF. V and J are TRBV6-5 and TRBJ1-2; no clear D. Germline V gene lookup returns CDR1 MNHEY and CDR2 SVGAGI. The CDR3 is 14 amino acids. Trimming removed 6 bases at V and 4 bases at J, with 15 bases between.

The rearrangement joins TRBV7-6 to TRBJ2-3; 9 bases agree with TRBD1. The CDR3 is made up of 16 amino acids. CDR1 is SGHVS and CDR2 is FNYEAQ in the germline V gene. The V and J ends lost 3 bases and 6 bases, in that order; junction bases with no gene match: 10. The CDR3 loop is CASSLRPGQGMDTQYF. DNA for the CDR3: TGTGCCAGCAGCTTGCGCCCGGGACAGGGTATGGATACGCAGTATTTT.

This clone was counted once. The V gene is TRBV5-5, the J gene TRBJ1-6, with D perhaps matching TRBD1 (6 bases). Trimming removed 5 bases from V and 3 bases from J, with 12 bases in between. This CDR3 contains 15 residues. Germline loops: CDR1 SGHKS, CDR2 YYEKEE (reference sequence). The CDR3 loop is CASSWGQVYNSPLHF. The CDR3 DNA reads as TGTGCCAGCAGTTGGGGGCAGGTCTATAATTCACCCCTCCACTTT.

The chain combines TRBV9 with TRBJ1-1; perhaps TRBD1 as D (6 bases). The CDR3 length is 15 residues. The germline V gene has CDR1 SGDLS and CDR2 YYNGEE. V lost 0 bases to trimming and J lost 7 bases, with 16 bases between them. Written as DNA, the CDR3 is TGTGCCAGCAGCGTAGATCTCGCAGGGGATCGTGAAGCTTTCTTT. Its protein product is CASSVDLAGDREAFF.

This sequence joins TRBV18 and TRBJ1-2; D gene uncertain. The length of the CDR3 is 15 residues. The germline V and J ends were trimmed by 1 base and 6 bases, with 15 bases remaining between them. CDR1 is KGHSH, CDR2 LQKENI, per germline. The CDR3 region has the DNA TGTGCCAGCTCACCACGGGTGTCCGACGGAGATGGCTACACCTTC. It is translated as CASSPRVSDGDGYTF.

The chain links TRBV6-2 or TRBV6-3 to TRBJ2-3; D is unclear. Trimming removed 0 bases at V and 2 bases at J, with 12 bases between. The germline V gene has CDR1 MNHEY and CDR2 SVGEGT. The CDR3 has 16 amino acids. CDR3 DNA sequence: TGTGCCAGCAGTTACTCGTCGTTTCGGTTCACAGATACGCAGTATTTT. As protein: CASSYSSFRFTDTQYF.

The V gene is TRBV28, the J gene TRBJ2-7; the D is unclear. Trimming took 2 bases from V and 4 from J, leaving 9 bases between them. In germline, CDR1 is MDHEN, CDR2 SYDVKM. The CDR3 covers 13 residues. The CDR3 DNA reads TGTGCCAGCAGTTTAGGGCTTGGATACGAGCAGTACTTC. Its protein product is CASSLGLGYEQYF.

The rearrangement links TRBV7-8 to TRBJ1-4, with D uncertain. CDR1 is SGHVS and CDR2 is FQNEAQ in the germline V gene. V lost 5 bases and J 7 bases, leaving 17 bases between the germline ends. This CDR3 region has 15 residues. The CDR3 protein is CASSERATGSEKLFF. CDR3 DNA sequence: TGTGCCAGCAGCGAGCGGGCTACGGGGAGTGAAAAACTGTTTTTT. The entire variable domain, with the rest obtained from reference TRBV7-8 and TRBJ1-4, is as follows: GAGVSQSPRYKVAKRGQDVALRCDPISGHVSLFWYQQALGQGPEFLTYFQNEAQLDKSGLPSDRFFAERPEGSVSTLKIQRTQQEDSAVYLCASSERATGSEKLFFGSGTQLSVL.

The chain is built from TRBV14 and TRBJ2-3; 9 positions match TRBD1. V lost 2 bases, J lost 5 bases, and 5 bases stayed unmatched. The germline CDR1 and CDR2 sequences are SGHDN and FVKESK. The CDR3 totals 15 residues. The CDR3 DNA reads TGTGCCAGCAGCCAAAGGACAGGGGTTCAAGATACGCAGTATTTT. This encodes CASSQRTGVQDTQYF.

V gene TRBV6-6 combines with J gene TRBJ1-3; 8 nucleotides match TRBD1. The trim removed 5 bases at V and 0 bases at J, leaving 9 bases unmatched. CDR1 is MNHNY and CDR2 is SVGAGI in the germline V gene (reference sequence). The CDR3 covers 17 residues. The CDR3, as DNA: TGTGCCAGCAGTCGACAGGGGTTTCGCGGCTCTGGAAACACCATATATTTT. It is translated as CASSRQGFRGSGNTIYF.

V and J are TRBV2 and TRBJ1-2; D may be TRBD1 (6 bases). This CDR3 is built from 15 residues. Germline CDR1 SNHLY, CDR2 FYNNEI. Trimming removed 8 bases at V and 0 bases at J, with 16 bases between. The CDR3 here is CASGWTARPNYGYTF. DNA for the CDR3: TGTGCCAGCGGTTGGACAGCCCGGCCTAACTATGGCTACACCTTC.

The CDR3 coding sequence is TGTGCCTGGAGCCCCGGGACAGGGGATGAAAAACTGTTTTTT. It translates to CAWSPGTGDEKLFF. The gene calls are TRBV30 and TRBJ1-4; TRBD1 matches 10 bases. The CDR3 has 14 residues. V lost 3 bases and J lost 6; bases outside the gene matches: 4. Germline V gene sequence: CDR1 GTSNPN, CDR2 SVGIG (reference sequence).

A word on this clone: This sample includes further DNA sequences coding for the same CDR3. The V and J genes are TRBV6-5 and TRBJ1-1; tentative D call: TRBD1 (6 bases). CDR1 MNHEY and CDR2 SVGAGI come from the germline V gene. The CDR3 spans 14 residues. Trimming stripped 0 bases from V and 2 bases from J, with 7 bases between. CDR3 loop: CASSYSGGNTEAFF. CDR3 coding DNA: TGTGCCAGCAGTTACTCAGGGGGTAACACTGAAGCTTTCTTT.

The J gene is TRBJ2-2, the V gene TRBV6-4, with a tentative D call TRBD1 (6 bases). V lost 0 bases, J lost 4 bases, and 6 bases lay in between. Germline CDR1 and CDR2: MRHNA and SNTAGT. The CDR3 loop spans 14 amino acids. The CDR3 loop is CASSDSGATGELFF. Here the CDR3 DNA reads TGTGCCAGCAGTGACTCGGGGGCCACCGGGGAGCTGTTTTTT.

J is TRBJ2-1 and V is TRBV3-1 (or the pseudogene TRBV3-2); TRBD2 matches at 9 bases. After removal of 3 bases from V and 1 base from J, the junction contained 4 bases not matched to a gene. Germline V gives CDR1 LGHDT, CDR2 YNNKEL (reference sequence). This CDR3 has 16 residues. DNA for the CDR3: TGTGCCAGCAGCCATTGGCGGGGGGGATCCTACAATGAGCAGTTCTTC. Encoded protein: CASSHWRGGSYNEQFF.

The genes are TRBV18 and TRBJ1-4; D gene uncertain. The length of the CDR3 is 12 residues. The V end lost 3 bases, the J end lost 8 bases, and 7 bases lay between the germline ends. Germline CDR1 and CDR2: KGHSH and LQKENI. Written as DNA, the CDR3 is TGTGCCAGCTCACCCGCACAGGAAAAACTGTTTTTT. Translated: CASSPAQEKLFF.

This chain joins TRBV10-3 and TRBJ1-2; D remains ambiguous. Germline CDR1 is ENHRY and CDR2 is SYGVKD. CDR3 length: 13 amino acids. V gave up 6 bases and J gave up 6 bases, with 14 bases separating them. CDR3 coding DNA: TGTGCCATCAGCCTAACAGCCGAGAATGGCTACACCTTC. Amino acids: CAISLTAENGYTF.

J is TRBJ1-5 and V is TRBV7-8, with TRBD1 matching over 9 bases. This CDR3 comprises 19 residues. V was pared by 5 bases and J by 0 bases, with 14 bases of the junction left unmatched. CDR1 is SGHVS and CDR2 is FQNEAQ in the germline V gene. In DNA form, the CDR3 reads TGTGCCAGCAGCCCCGCACAGGGGGCTAGGGGGTATAGCAATCAGCCCCAGCATTTT. It translates to CASSPAQGARGYSNQPQHF.

V usage is TRBV7-9 and J usage is TRBJ2-2; 7 nucleotides match TRBD1. Germline values: CDR1 SEHNR, CDR2 FQNEAQ (reference sequence). V was clipped by 2 bases and J by 0 bases; unmatched bases: 3. This CDR3 contains 16 residues. The DNA of the CDR3 is TGTGCCAGCAGCTTACGACAGGGCACGAACACCGGGGAGCTGTTTTTT. It is translated as CASSLRQGTNTGELFF.

The chain is built from TRBV12-5 and TRBJ1-2; 8 nucleotides agree with TRBD1. Germline V CDR1 and CDR2: LGHNT, FRNRAP. This CDR3 comprises 14 residues. V was clipped by 4 bases and J by 12 bases; unmatched bases: 13. CDR3 loop: CASGSPRQGQTHTF. CDR3 in DNA: TGTGCTAGTGGTTCCCCCCGACAGGGGCAAACTCACACCTTC.